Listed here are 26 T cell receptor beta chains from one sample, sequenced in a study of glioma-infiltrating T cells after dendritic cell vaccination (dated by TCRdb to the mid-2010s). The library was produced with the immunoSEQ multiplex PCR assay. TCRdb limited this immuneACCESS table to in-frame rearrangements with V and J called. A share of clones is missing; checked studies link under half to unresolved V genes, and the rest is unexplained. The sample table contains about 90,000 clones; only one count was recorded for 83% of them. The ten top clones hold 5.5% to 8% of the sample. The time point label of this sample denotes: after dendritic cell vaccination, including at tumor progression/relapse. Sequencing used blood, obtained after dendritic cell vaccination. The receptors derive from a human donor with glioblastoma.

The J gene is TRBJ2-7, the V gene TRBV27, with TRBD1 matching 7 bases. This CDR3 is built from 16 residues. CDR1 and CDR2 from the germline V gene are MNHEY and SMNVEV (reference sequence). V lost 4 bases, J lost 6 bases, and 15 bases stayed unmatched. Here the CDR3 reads CASSYWDSEGIGEQYF. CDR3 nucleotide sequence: TGTGCCAGCAGTTACTGGGACAGTGAAGGGATTGGCGAGCAGTACTTC.

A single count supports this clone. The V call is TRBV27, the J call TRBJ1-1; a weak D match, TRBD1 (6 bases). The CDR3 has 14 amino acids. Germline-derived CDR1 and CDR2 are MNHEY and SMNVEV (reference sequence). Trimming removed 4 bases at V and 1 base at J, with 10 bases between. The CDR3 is CASSWAGANTEAFF. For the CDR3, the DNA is TGTGCCAGCAGTTGGGCAGGGGCGAACACTGAAGCTTTCTTT.

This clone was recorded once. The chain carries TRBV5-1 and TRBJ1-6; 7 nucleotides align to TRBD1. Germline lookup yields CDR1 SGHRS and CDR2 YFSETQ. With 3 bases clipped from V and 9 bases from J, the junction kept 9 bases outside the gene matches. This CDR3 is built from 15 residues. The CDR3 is CASSYQTGTASPLHF. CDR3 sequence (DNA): TGCGCCAGCAGCTACCAGACAGGGACCGCTTCACCCCTCCACTTT.

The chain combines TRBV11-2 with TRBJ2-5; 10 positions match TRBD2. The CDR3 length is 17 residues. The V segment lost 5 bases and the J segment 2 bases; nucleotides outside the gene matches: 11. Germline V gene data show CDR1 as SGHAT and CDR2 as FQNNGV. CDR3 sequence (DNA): TGTGCCAGCAGCCCCGGTATAGCGGGGGGATTACAAGAGACCCAGTACTTC. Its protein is CASSPGIAGGLQETQYF.

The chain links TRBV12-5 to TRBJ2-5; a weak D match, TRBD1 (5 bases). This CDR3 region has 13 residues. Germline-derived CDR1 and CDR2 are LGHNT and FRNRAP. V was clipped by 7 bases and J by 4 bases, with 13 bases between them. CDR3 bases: TGTGCTAGTGCCGGCGGTAGGGGAGAGACCCAGTACTTC. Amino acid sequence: CASAGGRGETQYF.

The CDR3: CASSDGRGWGYTF. Written as DNA, the CDR3 is TGTGCCAGCAGCGATGGACGGGGGTGGGGCTACACCTTC. The chain links TRBV2 to TRBJ1-2; tentative D call: TRBD1 (5 bases). CDR1 SNHLY and CDR2 FYNNEI come from the germline V gene. V lost 6 bases and J 8 bases, leaving 16 bases between the germline ends. The CDR3 consists of 13 residues.

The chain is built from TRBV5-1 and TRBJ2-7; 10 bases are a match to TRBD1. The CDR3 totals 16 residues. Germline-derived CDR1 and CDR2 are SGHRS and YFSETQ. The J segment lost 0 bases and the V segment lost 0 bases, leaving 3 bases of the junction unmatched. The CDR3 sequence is CASSLVRTGGSYEQYF. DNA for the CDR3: TGCGCCAGCAGCTTGGTTAGGACAGGGGGCTCCTACGAGCAGTACTTC.

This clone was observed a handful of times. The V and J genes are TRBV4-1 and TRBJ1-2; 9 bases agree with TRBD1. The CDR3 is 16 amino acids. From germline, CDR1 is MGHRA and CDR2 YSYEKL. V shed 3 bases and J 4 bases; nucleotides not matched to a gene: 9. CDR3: CASSQGQGVRGYGYTF. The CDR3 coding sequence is TGCGCCAGCAGCCAGGGACAGGGCGTTCGAGGCTATGGCTACACCTTC.

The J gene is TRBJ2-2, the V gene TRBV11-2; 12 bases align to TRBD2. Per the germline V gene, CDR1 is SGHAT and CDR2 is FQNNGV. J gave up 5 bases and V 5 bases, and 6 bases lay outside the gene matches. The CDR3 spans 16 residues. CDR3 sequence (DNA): TGTGCCAGCAGCCCACTAACTAGCGGGGGGACCGGGGAGCTGTTTTTT. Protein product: CASSPLTSGGTGELFF.

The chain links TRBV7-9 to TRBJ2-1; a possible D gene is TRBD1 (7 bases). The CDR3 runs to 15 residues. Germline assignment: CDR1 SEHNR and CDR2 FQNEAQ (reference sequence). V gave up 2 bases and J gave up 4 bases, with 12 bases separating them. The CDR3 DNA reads TGTGCCAGCAGCTTAAACAGGGGACTTTACAATGAGCAGTTCTTC. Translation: CASSLNRGLYNEQFF.

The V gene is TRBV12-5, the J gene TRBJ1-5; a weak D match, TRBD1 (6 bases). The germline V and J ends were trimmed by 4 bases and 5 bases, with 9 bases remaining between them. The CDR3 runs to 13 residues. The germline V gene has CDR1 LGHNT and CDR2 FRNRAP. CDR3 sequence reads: CASGWGQDQPQHF. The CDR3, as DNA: TGTGCTAGTGGTTGGGGGCAGGATCAGCCCCAGCATTTT.

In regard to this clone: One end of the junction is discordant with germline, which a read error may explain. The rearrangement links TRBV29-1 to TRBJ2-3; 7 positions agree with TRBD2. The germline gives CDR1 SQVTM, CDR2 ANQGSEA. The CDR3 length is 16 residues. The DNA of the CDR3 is TGCAGCGTGGGGGGTAGGGCTAGCGGTAGCACGGATACGCAGTATTTT. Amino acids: CSVGGRASGSTDTQYF.

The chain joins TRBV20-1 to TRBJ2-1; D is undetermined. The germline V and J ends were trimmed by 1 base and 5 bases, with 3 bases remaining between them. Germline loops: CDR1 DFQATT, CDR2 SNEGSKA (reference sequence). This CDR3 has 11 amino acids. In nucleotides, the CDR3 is TGCAGTGCTAGAGGCGACAATGAGCAGTTCTTC. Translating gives CSARGDNEQFF.

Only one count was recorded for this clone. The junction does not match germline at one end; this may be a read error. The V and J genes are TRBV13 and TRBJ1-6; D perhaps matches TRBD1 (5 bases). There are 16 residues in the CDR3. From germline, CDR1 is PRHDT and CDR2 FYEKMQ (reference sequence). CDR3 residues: CASSLGGDLSSSPLHF. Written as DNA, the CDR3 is TGTGCCAGCAGCCTAGGAGGGGATCTTAGTAGTTCACCCCTCCACTTT.

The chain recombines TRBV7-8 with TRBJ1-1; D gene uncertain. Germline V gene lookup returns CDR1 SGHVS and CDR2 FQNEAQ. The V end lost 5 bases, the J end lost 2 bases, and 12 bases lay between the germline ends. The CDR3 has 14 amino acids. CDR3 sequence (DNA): TGTGCCAGCAGCCTTAGTGGTAGCAACACTGAAGCTTTCTTT. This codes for CASSLSGSNTEAFF.

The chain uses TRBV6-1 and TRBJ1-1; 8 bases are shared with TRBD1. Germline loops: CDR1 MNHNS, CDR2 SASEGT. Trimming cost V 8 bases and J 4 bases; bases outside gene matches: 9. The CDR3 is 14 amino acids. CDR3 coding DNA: TGTGCCAGCGAAGGACAGGGTTTAGGCACTGAAGCTTTCTTT. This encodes CASEGQGLGTEAFF.

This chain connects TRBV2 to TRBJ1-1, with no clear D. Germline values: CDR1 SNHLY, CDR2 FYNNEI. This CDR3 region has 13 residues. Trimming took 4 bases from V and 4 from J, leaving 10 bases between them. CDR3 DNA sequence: TGTGCCAGCAGTGTGACGGAGAGCACTGAAGCTTTCTTT. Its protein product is CASSVTESTEAFF.

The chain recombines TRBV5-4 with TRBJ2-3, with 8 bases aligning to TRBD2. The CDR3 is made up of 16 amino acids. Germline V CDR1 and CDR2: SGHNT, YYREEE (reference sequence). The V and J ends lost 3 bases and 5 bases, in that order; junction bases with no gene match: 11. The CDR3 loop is CASSYTGGAARDTQYF. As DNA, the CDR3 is TGTGCCAGCAGCTACACCGGGGGGGCCGCCAGAGATACGCAGTATTTT.

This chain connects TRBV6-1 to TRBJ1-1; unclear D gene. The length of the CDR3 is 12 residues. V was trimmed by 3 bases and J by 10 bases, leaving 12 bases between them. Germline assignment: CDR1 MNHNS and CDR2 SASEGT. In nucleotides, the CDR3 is TGTGCCAGCAGTGACGGGATTATGGGAGCTTTCTTT. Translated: CASSDGIMGAFF.

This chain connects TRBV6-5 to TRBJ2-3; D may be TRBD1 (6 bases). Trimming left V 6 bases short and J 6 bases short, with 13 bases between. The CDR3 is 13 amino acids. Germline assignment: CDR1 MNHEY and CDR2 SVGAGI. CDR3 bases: TGTGCCAGCAGCGTTACTCAGGGGGATACGCAGTATTTT. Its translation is CASSVTQGDTQYF.

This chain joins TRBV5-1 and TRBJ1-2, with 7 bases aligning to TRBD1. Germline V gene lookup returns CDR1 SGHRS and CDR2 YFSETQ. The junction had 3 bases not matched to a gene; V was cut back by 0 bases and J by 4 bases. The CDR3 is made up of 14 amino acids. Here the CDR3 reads CASSLDTGVYGYTF. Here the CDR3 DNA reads TGCGCCAGCAGCTTGGATACAGGGGTCTATGGCTACACCTTC.

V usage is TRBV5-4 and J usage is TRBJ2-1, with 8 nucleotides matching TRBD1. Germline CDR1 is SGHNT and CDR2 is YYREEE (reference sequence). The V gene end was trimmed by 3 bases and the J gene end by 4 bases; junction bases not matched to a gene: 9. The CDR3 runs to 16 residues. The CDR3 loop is CASSYGGQGPYNEQFF. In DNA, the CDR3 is TGTGCCAGCAGCTATGGCGGACAGGGACCTTACAATGAGCAGTTCTTC.

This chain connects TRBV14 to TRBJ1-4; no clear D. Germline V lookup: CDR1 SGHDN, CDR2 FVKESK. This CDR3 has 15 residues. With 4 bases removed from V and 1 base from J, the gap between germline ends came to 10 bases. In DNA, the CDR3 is TGTGCCAGCAGCCGAGGGATCCTAACTAATGAAAAACTGTTTTTT. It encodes CASSRGILTNEKLFF.

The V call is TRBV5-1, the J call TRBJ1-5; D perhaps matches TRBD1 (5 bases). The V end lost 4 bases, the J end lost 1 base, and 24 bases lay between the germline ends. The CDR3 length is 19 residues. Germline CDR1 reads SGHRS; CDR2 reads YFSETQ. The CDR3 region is CASSPRQRVGGFSNQPQHF. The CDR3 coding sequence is TGCGCCAGCAGCCCGCGACAGAGGGTGGGAGGTTTCAGCAATCAGCCCCAGCATTTT.

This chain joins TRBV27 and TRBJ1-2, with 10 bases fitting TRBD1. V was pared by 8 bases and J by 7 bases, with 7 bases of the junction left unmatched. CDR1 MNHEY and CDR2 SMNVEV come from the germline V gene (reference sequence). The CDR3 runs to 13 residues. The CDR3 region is CASSWDRGLGYTF. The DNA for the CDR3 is TGTGCCAGCTCTTGGGACAGGGGTCTTGGCTACACCTTC.

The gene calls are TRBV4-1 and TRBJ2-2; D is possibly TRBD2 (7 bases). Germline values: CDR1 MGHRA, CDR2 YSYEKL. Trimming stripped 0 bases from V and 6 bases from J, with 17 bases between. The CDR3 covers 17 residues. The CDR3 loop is CASSQDVGGPDSGELFF. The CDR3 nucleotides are TGCGCCAGCAGCCAAGACGTGGGGGGGCCAGATTCCGGGGAGCTGTTTTTT.